This paragraph reports one T cell receptor (beta chain). Samples from alopecia areata patients were lesional scalp punch biopsies and peripheral blood. The CDR3 runs 16 residues. Trimming cost V 4 bases and J 2 bases; bases outside gene matches: 14. Looked up from germline, CDR1 is SQVTM and CDR2 is ANQGSEA. These data are taken from a study of CD8+ T cells in alopecia areata. Looking at the study overall: At a dose of 5 to 10 mg twice daily, oral tofacitinib was given to treated patients. Dosing with tofacitinib proceeded for 6 to 18 months, followed by 6 months off drug.

TCR sequencing used cDNA made by reverse transcription of extracted RNA. The table came from immunoSEQ multiplex PCR; TCRdb's copy has only in-frame clones and leaves some out. This sample has some 170,000 clones, with 67% found just once. The chain uses TRBV29-1 and TRBJ2-7; 7 bases align to TRBD1. The sequence came from a human donor with alopecia areata. Sequences were derived from CD8+ T cells sorted from blood, sampled at week 0. CDR3 amino acids: CSVARSSGTAPYEQYF. DNA of the CDR3: TGCAGCGTTGCCCGCTCCTCCGGGACAGCACCCTACGAGCAGTACTTC.